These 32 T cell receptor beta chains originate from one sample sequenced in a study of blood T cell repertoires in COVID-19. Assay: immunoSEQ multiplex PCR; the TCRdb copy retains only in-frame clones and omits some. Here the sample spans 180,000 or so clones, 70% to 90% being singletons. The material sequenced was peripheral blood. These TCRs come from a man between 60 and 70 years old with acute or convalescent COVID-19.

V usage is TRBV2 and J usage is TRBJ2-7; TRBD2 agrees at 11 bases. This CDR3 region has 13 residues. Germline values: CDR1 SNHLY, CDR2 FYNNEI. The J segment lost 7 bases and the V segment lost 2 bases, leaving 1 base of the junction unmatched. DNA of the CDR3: TGTGCCAGCAGTGAACCTAGCGGGAGGGAGCAGTACTTC. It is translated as CASSEPSGREQYF.

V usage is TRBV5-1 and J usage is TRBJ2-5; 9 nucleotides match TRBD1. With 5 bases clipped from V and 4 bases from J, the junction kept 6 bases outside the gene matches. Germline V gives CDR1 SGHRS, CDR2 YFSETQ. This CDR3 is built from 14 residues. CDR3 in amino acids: CASRTTGGSETQYF. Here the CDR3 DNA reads TGCGCCAGCAGAACGACAGGGGGTTCAGAGACCCAGTACTTC.

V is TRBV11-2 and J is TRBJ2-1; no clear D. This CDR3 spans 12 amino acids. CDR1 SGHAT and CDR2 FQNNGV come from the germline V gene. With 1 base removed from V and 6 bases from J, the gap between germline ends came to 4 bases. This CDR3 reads CASSLVLNEQFF. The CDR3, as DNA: TGTGCCAGCAGCTTAGTCCTCAATGAGCAGTTCTTC.

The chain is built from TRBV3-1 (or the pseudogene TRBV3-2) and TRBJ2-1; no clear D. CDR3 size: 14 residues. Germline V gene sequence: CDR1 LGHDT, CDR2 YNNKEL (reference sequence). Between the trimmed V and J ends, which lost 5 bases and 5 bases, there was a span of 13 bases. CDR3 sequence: CASSWAMFNNEQFF. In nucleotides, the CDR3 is TGTGCCAGCAGCTGGGCGATGTTTAACAATGAGCAGTTCTTC.

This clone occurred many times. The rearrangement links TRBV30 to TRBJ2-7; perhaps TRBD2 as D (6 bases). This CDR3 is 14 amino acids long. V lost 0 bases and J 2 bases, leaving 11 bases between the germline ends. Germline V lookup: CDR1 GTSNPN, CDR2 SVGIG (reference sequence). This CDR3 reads CAWSVGTGAYEQYF. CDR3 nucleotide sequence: TGTGCCTGGAGTGTGGGGACGGGAGCCTACGAGCAGTACTTC.

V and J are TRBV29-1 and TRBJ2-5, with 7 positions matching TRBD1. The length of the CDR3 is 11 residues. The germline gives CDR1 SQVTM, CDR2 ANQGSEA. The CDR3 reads CSDRVGETQYF. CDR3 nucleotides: TGCAGTGACAGGGTCGGGGAGACCCAGTACTTC.

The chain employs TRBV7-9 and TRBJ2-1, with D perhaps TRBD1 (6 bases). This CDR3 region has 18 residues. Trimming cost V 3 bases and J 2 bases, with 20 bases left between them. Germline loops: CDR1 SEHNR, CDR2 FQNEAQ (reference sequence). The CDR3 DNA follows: TGTGCCAGCAGCTTCCTCCAGGGGCCAGTTCTTCCCTACAATGAGCAGTTCTTC. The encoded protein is CASSFLQGPVLPYNEQFF. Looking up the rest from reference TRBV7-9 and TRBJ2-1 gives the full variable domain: DTGVSQNPRHKITKRGQNVTFRCDPISEHNRLYWYRQTLGQGPEFLTYFQNEAQLEKSRLLSDRFSAERPKGSFSTLEIQRTEQGDSAMYLCASSFLQGPVLPYNEQFFGPGTRLTVL.

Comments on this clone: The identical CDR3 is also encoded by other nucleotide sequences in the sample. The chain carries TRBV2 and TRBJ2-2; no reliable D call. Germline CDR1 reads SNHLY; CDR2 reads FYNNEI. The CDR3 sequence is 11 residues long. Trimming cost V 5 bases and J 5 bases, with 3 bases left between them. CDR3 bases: TGTGCCAGCAGTCCGACCGGGGAGCTGTTTTTT. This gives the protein CASSPTGELFF. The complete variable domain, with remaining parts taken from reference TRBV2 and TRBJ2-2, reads EPEVTQTPSHQVTQMGQEVILRCVPISNHLYFYWYRQILGQKVEFLVSFYNNEISEKSEIFDDQFSVERPDGSNFTLKIRSTKLEDSAMYFCASSPTGELFFGEGSRLTVL.

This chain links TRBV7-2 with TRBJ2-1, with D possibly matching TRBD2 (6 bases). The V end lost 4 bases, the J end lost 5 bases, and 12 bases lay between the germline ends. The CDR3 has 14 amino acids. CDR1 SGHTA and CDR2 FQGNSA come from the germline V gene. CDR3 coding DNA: TGTGCCAGCAGCTCTTACGGGGGTCACAATGAGCAGTTCTTC. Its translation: CASSSYGGHNEQFF.

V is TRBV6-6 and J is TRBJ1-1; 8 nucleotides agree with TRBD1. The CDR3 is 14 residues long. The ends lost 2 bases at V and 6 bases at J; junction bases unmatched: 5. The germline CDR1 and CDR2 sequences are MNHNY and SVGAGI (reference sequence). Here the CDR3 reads CASSYTGGRAEAFF. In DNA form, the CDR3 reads TGTGCCAGCAGTTACACAGGGGGTAGGGCTGAAGCTTTCTTT.

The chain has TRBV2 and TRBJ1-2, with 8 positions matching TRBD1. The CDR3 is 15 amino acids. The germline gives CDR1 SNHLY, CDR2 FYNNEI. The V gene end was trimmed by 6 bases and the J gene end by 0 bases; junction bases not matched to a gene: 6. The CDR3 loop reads CASRGQVTANYGYTF. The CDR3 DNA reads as TGTGCCAGCAGGGGACAGGTAACAGCTAACTATGGCTACACCTTC.

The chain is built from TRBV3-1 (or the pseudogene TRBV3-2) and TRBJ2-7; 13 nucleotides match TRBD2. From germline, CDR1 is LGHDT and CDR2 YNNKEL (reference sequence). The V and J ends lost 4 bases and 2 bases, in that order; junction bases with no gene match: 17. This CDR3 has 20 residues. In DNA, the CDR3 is TGTGCCAGCAGCCCCGGGCCCCGACGGGGAACTAGCGGGAGGGCCTACGAGCAGTACTTC. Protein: CASSPGPRRGTSGRAYEQYF.

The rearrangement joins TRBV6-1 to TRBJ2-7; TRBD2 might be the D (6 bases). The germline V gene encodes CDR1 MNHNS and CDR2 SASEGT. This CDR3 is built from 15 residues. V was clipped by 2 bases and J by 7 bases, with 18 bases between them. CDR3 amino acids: CASSELRSGPGEQYF. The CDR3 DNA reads TGTGCCAGCAGTGAACTTAGAAGCGGGCCGGGGGAGCAGTACTTC.

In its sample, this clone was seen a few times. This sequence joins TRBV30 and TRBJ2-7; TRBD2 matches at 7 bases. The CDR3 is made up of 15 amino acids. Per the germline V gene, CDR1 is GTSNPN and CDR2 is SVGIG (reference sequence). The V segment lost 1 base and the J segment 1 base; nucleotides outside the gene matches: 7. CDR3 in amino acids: CAWSDGGGLSYEQYF. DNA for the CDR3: TGTGCCTGGAGTGACGGGGGAGGGCTGTCCTACGAGCAGTACTTC.

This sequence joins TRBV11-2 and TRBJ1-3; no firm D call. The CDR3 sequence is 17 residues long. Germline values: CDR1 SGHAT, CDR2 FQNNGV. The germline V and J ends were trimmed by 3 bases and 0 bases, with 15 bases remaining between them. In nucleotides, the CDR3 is TGTGCCAGCAGCTTGGGGAGGCAGTTCCGCTCTGGAAACACCATATATTTT. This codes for CASSLGRQFRSGNTIYF.

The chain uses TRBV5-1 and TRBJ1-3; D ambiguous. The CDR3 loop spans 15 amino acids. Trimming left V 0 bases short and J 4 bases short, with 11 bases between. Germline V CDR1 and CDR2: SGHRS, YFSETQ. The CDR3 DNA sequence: TGCGCCAGCAGCTTGGGGGCCTACTCGGGAAACACCATATATTTT. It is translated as CASSLGAYSGNTIYF. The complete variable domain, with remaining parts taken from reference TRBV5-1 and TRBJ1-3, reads KAGVTQTPRYLIKTRGQQVTLSCSPISGHRSVSWYQQTPGQGLQFLFEYFSETQRNKGNFPGRFSGRQFSNSRSEMNVSTLELGDSALYLCASSLGAYSGNTIYFGEGSWLTVV.

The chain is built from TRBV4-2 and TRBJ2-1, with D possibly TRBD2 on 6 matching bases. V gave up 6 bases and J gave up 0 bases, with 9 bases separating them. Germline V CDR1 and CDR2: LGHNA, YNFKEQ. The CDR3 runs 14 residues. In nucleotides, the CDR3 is TGTGCCAGCAGGTTGGGGGGCTCCTACAATGAGCAGTTCTTC. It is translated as CASRLGGSYNEQFF.

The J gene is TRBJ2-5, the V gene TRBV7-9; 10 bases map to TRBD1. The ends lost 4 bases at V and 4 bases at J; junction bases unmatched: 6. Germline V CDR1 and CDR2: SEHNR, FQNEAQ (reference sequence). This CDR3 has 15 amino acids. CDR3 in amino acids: CASSSTRTGGETQYF. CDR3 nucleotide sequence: TGTGCCAGCAGCTCTACGAGGACAGGGGGAGAGACCCAGTACTTC.

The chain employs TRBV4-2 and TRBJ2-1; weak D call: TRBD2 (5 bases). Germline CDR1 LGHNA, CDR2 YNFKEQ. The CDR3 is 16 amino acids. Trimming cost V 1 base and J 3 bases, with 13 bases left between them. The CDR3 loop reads CASSQARAGGYNEQFF. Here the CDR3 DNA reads TGTGCCAGCAGCCAAGCGCGCGCGGGCGGCTACAATGAGCAGTTCTTC.

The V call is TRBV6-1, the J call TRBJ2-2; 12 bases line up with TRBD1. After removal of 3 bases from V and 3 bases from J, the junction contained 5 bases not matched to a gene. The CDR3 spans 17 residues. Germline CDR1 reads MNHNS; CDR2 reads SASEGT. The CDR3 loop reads CASSERGTGGHTGELFF. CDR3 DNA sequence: TGTGCCAGCAGTGAGAGGGGGACAGGGGGCCACACCGGGGAGCTGTTTTTT.

The CDR3: CASSLDRVFSYNSPLHF. For the CDR3, the DNA is TGTGCCAGCAGCTTAGACAGGGTCTTCTCCTATAATTCACCCCTCCACTTT. V and J are TRBV11-2 and TRBJ1-6; the D gene is possibly TRBD1 (5 bases). In germline, CDR1 is SGHAT, CDR2 FQNNGV. This CDR3 is 17 amino acids long. Between the trimmed V and J ends, which lost 0 bases and 0 bases, there was a span of 9 bases.

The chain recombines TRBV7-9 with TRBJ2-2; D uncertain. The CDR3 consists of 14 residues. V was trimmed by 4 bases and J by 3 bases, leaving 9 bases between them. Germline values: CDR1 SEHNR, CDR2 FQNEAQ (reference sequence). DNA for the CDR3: TGTGCCAGCAGCTCCCTTCGTTACACCGGGGAGCTGTTTTTT. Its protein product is CASSSLRYTGELFF.

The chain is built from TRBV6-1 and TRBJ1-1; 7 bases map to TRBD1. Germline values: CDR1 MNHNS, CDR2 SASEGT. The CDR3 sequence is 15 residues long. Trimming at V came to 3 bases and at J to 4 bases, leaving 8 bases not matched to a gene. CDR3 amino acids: CASSDQKGAPTEAFF. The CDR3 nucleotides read TGTGCCAGCAGTGATCAAAAGGGGGCGCCCACTGAAGCTTTCTTT.

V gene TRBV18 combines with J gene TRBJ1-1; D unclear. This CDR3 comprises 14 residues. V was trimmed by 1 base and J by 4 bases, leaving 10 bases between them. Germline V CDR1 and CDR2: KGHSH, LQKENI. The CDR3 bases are TGTGCCAGCTCACCACGGCCGGGAACCACTGAAGCTTTCTTT. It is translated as CASSPRPGTTEAFF.

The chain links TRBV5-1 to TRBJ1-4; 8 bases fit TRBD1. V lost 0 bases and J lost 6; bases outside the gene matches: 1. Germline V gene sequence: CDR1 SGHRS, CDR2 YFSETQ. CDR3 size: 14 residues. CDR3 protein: CASSLDRGDEKLFF. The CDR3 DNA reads TGCGCCAGCAGCTTGGACAGGGGGGATGAAAAACTGTTTTTT.

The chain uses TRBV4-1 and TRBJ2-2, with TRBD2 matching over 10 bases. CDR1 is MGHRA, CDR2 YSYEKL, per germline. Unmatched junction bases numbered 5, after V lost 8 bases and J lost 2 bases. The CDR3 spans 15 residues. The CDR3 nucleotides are TGCGCCAGCGGTAGGACTAGCGGAAACACCGGGGAGCTGTTTTTT. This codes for CASGRTSGNTGELFF.

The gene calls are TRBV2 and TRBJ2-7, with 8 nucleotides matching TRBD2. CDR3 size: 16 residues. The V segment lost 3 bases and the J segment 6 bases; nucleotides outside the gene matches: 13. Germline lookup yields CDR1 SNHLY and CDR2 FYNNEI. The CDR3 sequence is CASSERGGRTSGEQYF. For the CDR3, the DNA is TGTGCCAGCAGTGAGAGGGGCGGGAGGACTTCTGGCGAGCAGTACTTC.

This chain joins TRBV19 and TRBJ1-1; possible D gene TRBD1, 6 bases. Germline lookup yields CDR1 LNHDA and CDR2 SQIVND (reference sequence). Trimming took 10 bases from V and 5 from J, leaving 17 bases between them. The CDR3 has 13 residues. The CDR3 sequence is CATQPRGRTEAFF. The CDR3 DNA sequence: TGTGCCACCCAACCCAGGGGAAGAACTGAAGCTTTCTTT.

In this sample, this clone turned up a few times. The CDR3 nucleotides read TGTGCCTGGGGCGGACTAGCGGGAGCCCTCACCGGGGAGCTGTTTTTT. This sequence encodes CAWGGLAGALTGELFF. The V and J genes are TRBV30 and TRBJ2-2, with 13 nucleotides matching TRBD2. V gave up 5 bases and J gave up 4 bases; unmatched junction bases: 7. CDR1 is GTSNPN, CDR2 SVGIG, per germline (reference sequence). This CDR3 has 16 residues.

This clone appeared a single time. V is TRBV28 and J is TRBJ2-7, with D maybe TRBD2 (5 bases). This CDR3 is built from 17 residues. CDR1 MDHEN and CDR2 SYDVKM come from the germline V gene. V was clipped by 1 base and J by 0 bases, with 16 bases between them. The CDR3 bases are TGTGCCAGCAGTTTATCTAGGTCGGGCGGGCGCTCCTACGAGCAGTACTTC. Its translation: CASSLSRSGGRSYEQYF.

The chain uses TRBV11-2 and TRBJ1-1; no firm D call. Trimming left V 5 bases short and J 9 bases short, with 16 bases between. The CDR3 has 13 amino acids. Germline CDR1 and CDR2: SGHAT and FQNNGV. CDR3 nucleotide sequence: TGTGCCAGCAGCCCCGATGCAGGCGGGAAAGCTTTCTTT. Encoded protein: CASSPDAGGKAFF.

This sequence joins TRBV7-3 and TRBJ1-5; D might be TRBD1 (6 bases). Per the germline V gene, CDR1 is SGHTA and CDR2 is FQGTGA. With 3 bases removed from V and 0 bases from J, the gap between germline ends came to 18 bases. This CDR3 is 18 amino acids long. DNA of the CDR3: TGTGCCAGCAGCTTCATCCGCGGACAGATTAATAGCAATCAGCCCCAGCATTTT. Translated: CASSFIRGQINSNQPQHF.